This TCR beta chain stems from a study of cytomegalovirus exposure and HLA in healthy donors. V trimming: 8 bases; J trimming: 5 bases; junction bases outside the gene matches: 21. Germline CDR1 SQVTM, CDR2 ANQGSEA. The CDR3 length is 18 residues. 13 Jbeta primers and 60 Vbeta primers were used for the PCR. The data were produced by immunoSEQ multiplex PCR, yet TCRdb's version contains in-frame clones alone and is incomplete. The sample gives approximately 150,000 clones, 77% of which show up once; roughly 3.7% is in the top ten. The sequenced sample was PBMCs. This rearrangement joins TRBV29-1 to TRBJ2-5; 12 positions match TRBD1. The TCR comes from a man aged 25 to 45 in good health and CMV-seropositive. The chain's CDR3 is CSTHEGTGGETNYETQYF. The CDR3 DNA is TGCAGCACGCACGAGGGGACAGGGGGCGAGACTAACTATGAGACCCAGTACTTC.